These 23 T cell receptor beta chains share one sample of origin, sequenced in a study of Ad26.COV2.S vaccination and SARS-CoV-2 variants. Libraries were prepared by immunoSEQ multiplex PCR; TCRdb keeps only in-frame clonotypes and omits some of them. The data hold over 100,000 clones, with over 60% observed a single time. The specimen was peripheral blood, collected after recovery from COVID-19. The receptors stem from a human donor who had recovered from COVID-19.

The genes are TRBV5-1 and TRBJ1-1; perhaps TRBD1 as D (6 bases). Germline loops: CDR1 SGHRS, CDR2 YFSETQ. The CDR3 covers 17 residues. Trimming pared 0 bases from V and 4 bases from J, leaving 19 bases between. In DNA, the CDR3 is TGCGCCAGCAGCTTGGTTGGGAACAGGGTAGCGGGCACTGAAGCTTTCTTT. It yields the protein CASSLVGNRVAGTEAFF.

The rearrangement links TRBV5-1 to TRBJ2-7; weak D call: TRBD1 (6 bases). CDR1 is SGHRS and CDR2 is YFSETQ in the germline V gene. The CDR3 covers 16 residues. V was shortened by 0 bases and J by 2 bases, with 15 bases between the two germline ends. This CDR3 reads CASSLAAGTRTYEQYF. The CDR3 nucleotides are TGCGCCAGCAGCTTGGCGGCTGGGACACGAACCTACGAGCAGTACTTC.

This rearrangement joins TRBV21-1 to TRBJ1-5. TRBV21-1 is described as a pseudogene. This CDR3 is built from 12 residues. The CDR3 loop is CASTQRGQPQHF. CDR3 sequence (DNA): TGTGCCAGCACACAGAGGGGTCAGCCCCAGCATTTT.

The chain couples TRBV12-5 to TRBJ1-2, with 8 nucleotides matching TRBD1. V lost 3 bases to trimming and J lost 6 bases; unmatched junction nucleotides: 6. Germline V gene sequence: CDR1 LGHNT, CDR2 FRNRAP. The CDR3 has 14 amino acids. CDR3 loop: CASGFISRGHGYTF. Here the CDR3 DNA reads TGTGCTAGTGGTTTCATCAGCAGGGGGCATGGCTACACCTTC.

The rearrangement links TRBV28 to TRBJ1-3; perhaps TRBD1 as D (5 bases). Trimming took off 4 bases at V and 16 bases at J, with 14 bases between the two ends. Germline-derived CDR1 and CDR2 are MDHEN and SYDVKM. This CDR3 has 11 amino acids. The CDR3 region has the DNA TGTGCCAGCAGTTATGAGGGGACGGGGTATTTT. Amino acids: CASSYEGTGYF.

To note about this clone: The same CDR3 arises from other DNA sequences in this sample as well. The chain recombines TRBV6-5 with TRBJ1-2; D might be TRBD1 (5 bases). Trimming pared 0 bases from V and 8 bases from J, leaving 7 bases between. Germline CDR1 is MNHEY and CDR2 is SVGAGI. The CDR3 totals 12 residues. The chain's CDR3 is CASSYSGHGYTF. CDR3 nucleotide sequence: TGTGCCAGCAGTTACTCAGGACACGGCTACACCTTC.

This clone was picked up one time. The rearrangement uses TRBV6-6 and TRBJ1-6; 7 bases are a match to TRBD1. Germline CDR1 and CDR2: MNHNY and SVGAGI (reference sequence). This CDR3 region has 15 residues. The V segment lost 3 bases and the J segment 7 bases; nucleotides outside the gene matches: 6. CDR3 sequence (DNA): TGTGCCAGCAGTTATTCGGGACAGCCAAATTCACCCCTCCACTTT. Translation: CASSYSGQPNSPLHF.

The rearrangement joins TRBV12-3 or TRBV12-4 to TRBJ2-2, with D unresolved. This CDR3 is 13 amino acids long. Trimming took 6 bases from V and 4 from J, leaving 9 bases between them. DNA for the CDR3: TGTGCCAGCAGCCCCACACGCACCGGGGAGCTGTTTTTT. This gives the protein CASSPTRTGELFF.

The genes are TRBV6-2 or TRBV6-3 and TRBJ1-1; unclear D gene. V lost 3 bases to trimming and J lost 5 bases, with 4 bases between them. Germline-derived CDR1 and CDR2 are MNHEY and SVGEGT. The CDR3 extends over 11 amino acids. This CDR3 reads CASSYETEAFF. Written as DNA, the CDR3 is TGTGCCAGCAGTTATGAAACTGAAGCTTTCTTT.

The V gene is TRBV27, the J gene TRBJ2-5; 9 bases fit TRBD2. The CDR3 spans 17 residues. In germline, CDR1 is MNHEY, CDR2 SMNVEV (reference sequence). V shed 4 bases, J shed 7 bases, and the junction held 16 bases outside the gene matches. The CDR3 DNA reads TGTGCCAGCAGTTCCCTAGCAGGGCTAGCGGGGTCGGGGACCCAGTACTTC. As protein: CASSSLAGLAGSGTQYF.

For the CDR3, the DNA is TGTGCCAGCAGCGGAACTAGCGGGGGGCACTCCTACGAGCAGTACTTC. Protein product: CASSGTSGGHSYEQYF. The chain recombines TRBV7-2 with TRBJ2-7; 12 bases are shared with TRBD2. The length of the CDR3 is 16 residues. Germline CDR1 and CDR2: SGHTA and FQGNSA. The junction had 5 bases not matched to a gene; V was cut back by 5 bases and J by 0 bases. Drawing the rest from reference TRBV7-2 and TRBJ2-7, the complete variable domain is GAGVSQSPSNKVTEKGKDVELRCDPISGHTALYWYRQSLGQGLEFLIYFQGNSAPDKSGLPSDRFSAERTGGSVSTLTIQRTQQEDSAVYLCASSGTSGGHSYEQYFGPGTRLTVT.

The gene calls are TRBV3-1 (or the pseudogene TRBV3-2) and TRBJ1-2; 7 bases are a match to TRBD1. V lost 6 bases and J lost 4; bases outside the gene matches: 5. The CDR3 loop spans 13 amino acids. The germline V gene encodes CDR1 LGHDT and CDR2 YNNKEL (reference sequence). The CDR3: CASRGDSFYGYTF. CDR3 sequence (DNA): TGTGCCAGCAGAGGGGACAGTTTCTATGGCTACACCTTC.

The chain employs TRBV7-3 and TRBJ2-5; D gene ambiguous. The V gene's germline CDR1 is SGHTA and CDR2 FQGTGA. V was shortened by 1 base and J by 5 bases, with 8 bases between the two germline ends. The CDR3 covers 13 residues. CDR3 in DNA: TGTGCCAGCAGCTTAATTTTAGGGGAGACCCAGTACTTC. Translating gives CASSLILGETQYF.

This chain joins TRBV5-1 and TRBJ1-2; 7 nucleotides line up with TRBD1. V lost 1 base to trimming and J lost 4 bases; unmatched junction nucleotides: 10. The length of the CDR3 is 16 residues. Germline assignment: CDR1 SGHRS and CDR2 YFSETQ. The CDR3 DNA reads TGCGCCAGCAGCTTGCGTGGGACAGACTATAGCTATGGCTACACCTTC. Its protein is CASSLRGTDYSYGYTF.

This clone has more than one count but fewer than ten. DNA of the CDR3: TGCGCCAGCAGCCAAGGTGGGGGGTCTCTCGGAGATGAGCAGTTCTTC. Translated: CASSQGGGSLGDEQFF. The V and J genes are TRBV4-3 and TRBJ2-1, with D tentatively TRBD2 (6 bases). The germline V gene has CDR1 LGHNA and CDR2 YSLEER. The CDR3 is 16 residues long. The V and J ends lost 1 base and 8 bases respectively, with 18 bases between them.

V and J are TRBV5-4 and TRBJ2-1; 7 positions agree with TRBD1. The CDR3 has 15 amino acids. Germline lookup yields CDR1 SGHNT and CDR2 YYREEE (reference sequence). With V trimmed by 4 bases and J by 7 bases, 11 bases remained unmatched. CDR3 loop: CASSREQGSGNEQFF. The CDR3 DNA reads as TGTGCCAGCAGCCGGGAACAGGGGAGTGGGAATGAGCAGTTCTTC.

The chain employs TRBV19 and TRBJ2-5; D remains unclear. From germline, CDR1 is LNHDA and CDR2 SQIVND (reference sequence). The CDR3 has 13 amino acids. The germline V and J ends were trimmed by 6 bases and 2 bases, with 10 bases remaining between them. CDR3 loop: CASSPAGQETQYF. In DNA, the CDR3 is TGTGCCAGTAGCCCTGCTGGACAAGAGACCCAGTACTTC.

The rearrangement links TRBV10-1 to TRBJ1-4, with 11 nucleotides matching TRBD1. V lost 8 bases to trimming and J lost 8 bases; unmatched junction nucleotides: 4. The CDR3 loop spans 13 amino acids. The germline V gene encodes CDR1 WNHNN and CDR2 SYGVQD (reference sequence). CDR3 sequence (DNA): TGCGCCAGCTCCGGGACAGGGGGGGAAAAACTGTTTTTT. It yields the protein CASSGTGGEKLFF.

The V call is TRBV7-9, the J call TRBJ2-1, with D hard to call. This CDR3 region has 12 residues. The V and J ends lost 5 bases and 7 bases respectively, with 9 bases between them. From germline, CDR1 is SEHNR and CDR2 FQNEAQ (reference sequence). The CDR3 here is CASSPASNEQFF. The CDR3 bases are TGTGCCAGCAGCCCGGCGAGTAATGAGCAGTTCTTC.

The chain employs TRBV29-1 and TRBJ1-1; D is ambiguous. The V and J ends lost 4 bases and 3 bases respectively, with 12 bases between them. CDR3 length: 13 amino acids. CDR1 and CDR2 from the germline V gene are SQVTM and ANQGSEA. The CDR3 nucleotides are TGCAGCGTTGCGGTAGGAATGGACACTGAAGCTTTCTTT. The encoded protein is CSVAVGMDTEAFF.

The chain is built from TRBV18 and TRBJ1-6; D gene uncertain. Germline CDR1 is KGHSH and CDR2 is LQKENI. Trimming took 3 bases from V and 6 from J, leaving 6 bases between them. The CDR3 loop spans 13 amino acids. The CDR3 spells CASSPTGNSPLHF. CDR3 DNA: TGTGCCAGCTCACCGACGGGTAATTCACCCCTCCACTTT.

A few counts support this clone. The chain has TRBV5-1 and TRBJ2-7, with TRBD1 matching over 7 bases. Germline V lookup: CDR1 SGHRS, CDR2 YFSETQ. Losses at the gene ends were 6 bases for V and 3 bases for J; bases not matched to a gene: 15. The CDR3 contains 16 residues. The CDR3 here is CASTEVGGDRHYEQYF. The CDR3 region has the DNA TGCGCCAGCACCGAGGTAGGGGGCGACCGCCACTACGAGCAGTACTTC.

This clone came up once. The V and J genes are TRBV5-4 and TRBJ2-2, with D perhaps matching TRBD1 (5 bases). Germline CDR1 SGHNT, CDR2 YYREEE (reference sequence). The CDR3 totals 15 residues. Deletions cut 2 bases from V and 0 bases from J, with 8 bases between. The DNA for the CDR3 is TGTGCCAGCAGCTTACAGGAGTCGAACACCGGGGAGCTGTTTTTT. Amino acid sequence: CASSLQESNTGELFF.